The clone carrying this T cell receptor beta chain was detected a few times. Categorization into cohorts depended on clinical history that participants reported. Recovered status in Cohort 3 required two negative PCRs, clearance, or symptom resolution. The sample comes from a study of blood T cell repertoires in COVID-19. Sequenced by immunoSEQ multiplex PCR; TCRdb stores in-frame clones only, minus some. The sample contains some 190,000 clones, roughly 84% of which appear only once. The sequencing sample was made of PBMCs or T cells enriched from blood (not recorded which). The TCR originated in a woman in her 30s who had recovered from COVID-19.

The CDR3: CASTPGGAQGAFF. CDR3 bases: TGTGCCAGCACCCCGGGTGGGGCCCAGGGGGCTTTCTTT. The gene calls are TRBV28 and TRBJ1-1; D is possibly TRBD1 (6 bases). CDR1 MDHEN and CDR2 SYDVKM come from the germline V gene. The CDR3 is 13 amino acids. Trimming pared 7 bases from V and 11 bases from J, leaving 20 bases between. Drawing the rest from reference TRBV28 and TRBJ1-1, the complete variable domain is DVKVTQSSRYLVKRTGEKVFLECVQDMDHENMFWYRQDPGLGLRLIYFSYDVKMKEKGDIPEGYSVSREKKERFSLILESASTNQTSMYLCASTPGGAQGAFFGQGTRLTVV.